This record looks at one TCR beta chain sequence and its context. Its antigen remains unknown. As the template, RNA transcripts were used to amplify TCR beta CDR3 regions. HTBI primers served in a first-round RT-PCR, which a second-round multiplex PCR followed. TCRdb reprocessed the multiplex PCR reads via MiXCR and lists one record per CDR3 protein. The data hold 580,000 or so distinct CDR3 sequences, with under 45% observed a single time. The sample originates from a study of Graves' ophthalmopathy and Graves' hyperthyroidism. Whole-study results and caveats: Ophthalmopathy progression prediction by the model yielded a sensitivity of 60% to 71% and a specificity of roughly 74%.

The V gene's germline CDR1 is SNHLY and CDR2 FYNNEI. Losses at the gene ends were 5 bases for V and 2 bases for J; bases not matched to a gene: 3. This CDR3 is 15 amino acids long. Specimen: peripheral blood or thyroid tissue (not recorded which). The chain links TRBV2 to TRBJ2-1, with 10 bases matching TRBD2. This clonotype was sampled from an adult man with Graves' hyperthyroidism. CDR3 region: CASSILAGAYNEQFF. The CDR3 bases are TGTGCCAGCAGTATTCTAGCGGGAGCCTACAATGAGCAGTTCTTC.